One sample yielded the 29 T cell receptor beta chains listed below, sequenced in a study of blood T cell repertoires in COVID-19. Clones were read by immunoSEQ multiplex PCR, and TCRdb kept only the in-frame ones, dropping some. The data show under 150,000 clones, with about 80% seen just once and 3% to 4.5% held by the top ten. Sample: peripheral blood. The receptors were sampled from a man between 60 and 75 years old with acute or convalescent COVID-19.

This clone was detected only once. The gene calls are TRBV5-1 and TRBJ1-2; no firm D call. Per the germline V gene, CDR1 is SGHRS and CDR2 is YFSETQ. The CDR3 consists of 14 residues. Trimming took off 0 bases at V and 5 bases at J, with 11 bases between the two ends. CDR3 region: CASSLEPSSYGYTF. In DNA, the CDR3 is TGCGCCAGCAGCTTGGAGCCGAGCTCTTATGGCTACACCTTC.

This clone appeared a single time. This chain uses TRBV19 with TRBJ2-7; 9 bases align to TRBD2. With 9 bases clipped from V and 5 bases from J, the junction kept 8 bases outside the gene matches. This CDR3 has 13 residues. CDR1 LNHDA and CDR2 SQIVND come from the germline V gene (reference sequence). CDR3: CASNSGRFHEQYF. CDR3 DNA: TGTGCCAGCAATAGCGGGAGATTCCACGAGCAGTACTTC.

The rearrangement uses TRBV20-1 and TRBJ2-1, with a weak D call TRBD1 (5 bases). CDR1 DFQATT and CDR2 SNEGSKA come from the germline V gene (reference sequence). V was clipped by 6 bases and J by 10 bases, with 13 bases between them. The CDR3 loop spans 11 amino acids. CDR3 amino acids: CSATGWGEQFF. CDR3 nucleotides: TGCAGTGCCACAGGATGGGGCGAGCAGTTCTTC.

The V and J genes are TRBV7-8 and TRBJ1-5; TRBD1 is a possible D gene (6 bases). The CDR3 runs to 16 residues. Germline CDR1 reads SGHVS; CDR2 reads FQNEAQ. Trimming cost V 7 bases and J 0 bases, with 16 bases left between them. The CDR3 region is CASIQGTPYSNQPQHF. The CDR3 DNA reads as TGTGCCAGCATTCAAGGGACACCATATAGCAATCAGCCCCAGCATTTT.

The rearrangement joins TRBV5-4 to TRBJ2-5, with no clear D. Germline assignment: CDR1 SGHNT and CDR2 YYREEE (reference sequence). This CDR3 comprises 15 residues. Trimming stripped 1 base from V and 0 bases from J, with 10 bases between. This chain's CDR3 is CASSLKTQYQETQYF. DNA of the CDR3: TGTGCCAGCAGCTTGAAGACTCAGTACCAAGAGACCCAGTACTTC.

In nucleotides, the CDR3 is TGTGCCAGCAGCTTAAGGCGAAGAGGGAGGAATACGCAGTATTTT. Translation gives CASSLRRRGRNTQYF. V usage is TRBV7-2 and J usage is TRBJ2-3, with a weak D call TRBD2 (6 bases). The CDR3 consists of 15 residues. Trimming cost V 2 bases and J 7 bases, with 16 bases left between them. Germline loops: CDR1 SGHTA, CDR2 FQGNSA. Supplemented by reference TRBV7-2 and TRBJ2-3, the full variable domain reads GAGVSQSPSNKVTEKGKDVELRCDPISGHTALYWYRQSLGQGLEFLIYFQGNSAPDKSGLPSDRFSAERTGGSVSTLTIQRTQQEDSAVYLCASSLRRRGRNTQYFGPGTRLTVL.

CDR3 nucleotides: TGTGCCAGCAGACTGGGACTAGCGTTATCGAATGAGCAGTTCTTC. Its protein product is CASRLGLALSNEQFF. V and J are TRBV3-1 (or the pseudogene TRBV3-2) and TRBJ2-1, with 10 bases matching TRBD2. The CDR3 contains 15 residues. Germline V lookup: CDR1 LGHDT, CDR2 YNNKEL (reference sequence). Trimming cost V 6 bases and J 7 bases; bases outside gene matches: 9.

The rearrangement uses TRBV6-6 and TRBJ2-7, with D perhaps TRBD2 (6 bases). V was shortened by 7 bases and J by 9 bases, with 16 bases between the two germline ends. Looked up from germline, CDR1 is MNHNY and CDR2 is SVGAGI (reference sequence). This CDR3 is 12 amino acids long. DNA of the CDR3: TGTGCCAGCAATCCGGAGGGGAGTTTGCAGTACTTC. This codes for CASNPEGSLQYF.

The chain joins TRBV7-2 to TRBJ1-1; 7 bases are shared with TRBD1. Per germline, CDR1 SGHTA and CDR2 FQGNSA. This CDR3 is 14 amino acids long. V gave up 6 bases and J gave up 2 bases; unmatched junction bases: 6. The CDR3 DNA follows: TGTGCCAGCAGTCGGAGACAGGGTAACACTGAAGCTTTCTTT. As protein: CASSRRQGNTEAFF.

A note on this clone: This specimen includes other DNA sequences encoding the same CDR3. In DNA form, the CDR3 reads TGTGCCAGCAGCGCGCAGGGGGTCGGCACTGAAGCTTTCTTT. It specifies CASSAQGVGTEAFF. The chain has TRBV9 and TRBJ1-1, with TRBD1 matching 7 bases. CDR1 is SGDLS, CDR2 YYNGEE, per germline. The ends lost 3 bases at V and 4 bases at J; junction bases unmatched: 6. This CDR3 has 14 residues.

The chain has TRBV28 and TRBJ2-6; 7 nucleotides agree with TRBD1. The ends lost 4 bases at V and 2 bases at J; junction bases unmatched: 5. This CDR3 comprises 16 residues. CDR1 and CDR2 (germline): MDHEN, SYDVKM. CDR3 amino acids: CASSSYRGPGANVLTF. In nucleotides, the CDR3 is TGTGCCAGCAGTTCATACAGGGGCCCTGGGGCCAACGTCCTGACTTTC.

This clone was seen a handful of times. V and J are TRBV9 and TRBJ2-7; 10 positions agree with TRBD1. Germline V lookup: CDR1 SGDLS, CDR2 YYNGEE. The trim removed 2 bases at V and 0 bases at J, leaving 2 bases unmatched. CDR3 length: 15 residues. The CDR3 protein is CASSVGTGDSYEQYF. CDR3 coding DNA: TGTGCCAGCAGCGTCGGGACAGGGGACTCCTACGAGCAGTACTTC.

This chain links TRBV19 with TRBJ1-4; D is ambiguous. There are 15 residues in the CDR3. With 5 bases removed from V and 2 bases from J, the gap between germline ends came to 12 bases. In germline, CDR1 is LNHDA, CDR2 SQIVND (reference sequence). In nucleotides, the CDR3 is TGTGCCAGTAGTTTAGGAGCGTATACTAATGAAAAACTGTTTTTT. Its protein product is CASSLGAYTNEKLFF.

The J gene is TRBJ1-3, the V gene TRBV2, with a tentative D call TRBD1 (5 bases). The germline gives CDR1 SNHLY, CDR2 FYNNEI. V lost 5 bases to trimming and J lost 0 bases, with 11 bases between them. The CDR3 length is 15 residues. Written as DNA, the CDR3 is TGTGCCAGCAGTCCAGACAGCAGCTCTGGAAACACCATATATTTT. Translated: CASSPDSSSGNTIYF.

The chain combines TRBV19 with TRBJ1-2; D call uncertain. There are 13 residues in the CDR3. CDR1 LNHDA and CDR2 SQIVND come from the germline V gene (reference sequence). V was trimmed by 2 bases and J by 6 bases, leaving 10 bases between them. CDR3 nucleotide sequence: TGTGCCAGTAGTATACGGGTGGAGGATGGCTACACCTTC. Protein sequence: CASSIRVEDGYTF. Based on the CDR3 plus reference TRBV19 and TRBJ1-2, the full variable domain is DGGITQSPKYLFRKEGQNVTLSCEQNLNHDAMYWYRQDPGQGLRLIYYSQIVNDFQKGDIAEGYSVSREKKESFPLTVTSAQKNPTAFYLCASSIRVEDGYTFGSGTRLTVV.

V gene TRBV30 combines with J gene TRBJ1-6; no reliable D call. Looked up from germline, CDR1 is GTSNPN and CDR2 is SVGIG (reference sequence). The CDR3 contains 12 residues. Between the trimmed V and J ends, which lost 5 bases and 9 bases, there was a span of 11 bases. CDR3 amino acids: CAWARGGSPLHF. In DNA, the CDR3 is TGTGCCTGGGCCAGAGGCGGTTCACCCCTCCACTTT.

The V and J genes are TRBV28 and TRBJ1-4, with D possibly being TRBD1 (6 bases). Germline V gene data show CDR1 as MDHEN and CDR2 as SYDVKM. The CDR3 covers 16 residues. The V end lost 3 bases, the J end lost 5 bases, and 16 bases lay between the germline ends. The CDR3 reads CASSFPPGQRNEKLFF. CDR3 DNA sequence: TGTGCCAGCAGTTTTCCCCCCGGACAGAGGAATGAAAAACTGTTTTTT.

V is TRBV10-3 and J is TRBJ2-1; 8 positions agree with TRBD1. V gave up 0 bases and J gave up 4 bases; unmatched junction bases: 2. The CDR3 is 15 residues long. Germline-derived CDR1 and CDR2 are ENHRY and SYGVKD. The CDR3 sequence: CAISESGQEYNEQFF. The CDR3, as DNA: TGTGCCATCAGTGAGTCGGGACAGGAATACAATGAGCAGTTCTTC.

The sample holds a few counts of this clone. This chain links TRBV11-2 with TRBJ2-6, with D maybe TRBD1 (5 bases). CDR3 length: 17 residues. Trimming left V 4 bases short and J 2 bases short, with 15 bases between. Germline CDR1 SGHAT, CDR2 FQNNGV. DNA for the CDR3: TGTGCCAGCAGCTCCCTCCGCAGGGAAGCTGGGGCCAACGTCCTGACTTTC. It codes for CASSSLRREAGANVLTF.

The V call is TRBV27, the J call TRBJ1-3; tentatively, D is TRBD1 (5 bases). Germline V gene lookup returns CDR1 MNHEY and CDR2 SMNVEV (reference sequence). The CDR3 spans 15 residues. V lost 2 bases to trimming and J lost 2 bases, with 10 bases between them. The CDR3 DNA sequence: TGTGCCAGCAGTTTAGGGTCAGGGCCTGGAAACACCATATATTTT. It yields the protein CASSLGSGPGNTIYF.

V gene TRBV7-2 combines with J gene TRBJ2-7; D is perhaps TRBD2 (7 bases). V lost 0 bases and J lost 3, with 12 bases in between. Germline-derived CDR1 and CDR2 are SGHTA and FQGNSA. The CDR3 is made up of 15 amino acids. This CDR3 reads CASSLAKRGGYEQYF. CDR3 sequence (DNA): TGTGCCAGCAGCTTAGCGAAAAGGGGGGGCTACGAGCAGTACTTC.

A few counts support this clone. The CDR3 loop is CASTPGQLRDSYNEQFF. The CDR3 DNA reads TGTGCCTCCACCCCCGGGCAGTTGCGGGATTCCTACAATGAGCAGTTCTTC. The rearrangement joins TRBV2 to TRBJ2-1; D might be TRBD2 (6 bases). The CDR3 is 17 amino acids. Trimming removed 11 bases from V and 1 base from J, with 24 bases in between. CDR1 and CDR2 from the germline V gene are SNHLY and FYNNEI. Complete variable domain (other parts from reference TRBV2 and TRBJ2-1): EPEVTQTPSHQVTQMGQEVILRCVPISNHLYFYWYRQILGQKVEFLVSFYNNEISEKSEIFDDQFSVERPDGSNFTLKIRSTKLEDSAMYFCASTPGQLRDSYNEQFFGPGTRLTVL.

The V and J genes are TRBV6-2 or TRBV6-3 and TRBJ2-5, with 11 bases matching TRBD2. Germline-derived CDR1 and CDR2 are MNHEY and SVGEGT. V lost 3 bases, J lost 2 bases, and 8 bases stayed unmatched. The CDR3 loop spans 17 amino acids. The CDR3 region has the DNA TGTGCCAGCAGTTATGCGTTAGCGGGAGGGGGGCAAGAGACCCAGTACTTC. Translation gives CASSYALAGGGQETQYF.

The rearrangement joins TRBV6-2 or TRBV6-3 to TRBJ1-5; weak D call: TRBD1 (5 bases). CDR1 is MNHEY and CDR2 is SVGEGT in the germline V gene. The CDR3 extends over 17 amino acids. V was cut by 0 bases and J by 0 bases, with 12 bases left in between. CDR3 sequence: CASSYSVTDLSNQPQHF. The CDR3, as DNA: TGTGCCAGCAGTTACTCGGTGACAGACCTTAGCAATCAGCCCCAGCATTTT.

The chain joins TRBV14 to TRBJ2-2; 7 bases align to TRBD2. The CDR3 has 15 amino acids. The germline gives CDR1 SGHDN, CDR2 FVKESK. Trimming at V came to 6 bases and at J to 0 bases, leaving 4 bases not matched to a gene. Here the CDR3 reads CASRPLAANTGELFF. The CDR3 region has the DNA TGTGCCAGCAGGCCGCTAGCGGCGAACACCGGGGAGCTGTTTTTT.

The V call is TRBV10-3, the J call TRBJ1-2; unclear D gene. The CDR3 is 13 amino acids. V lost 10 bases to trimming and J lost 3 bases, with 15 bases between them. Germline loops: CDR1 ENHRY, CDR2 SYGVKD. DNA for the CDR3: TGTGCCACTACCTTGCGGGAGGACTATGGCTACACCTTC. It translates to CATTLREDYGYTF.

This sequence joins TRBV7-6 and TRBJ1-3; tentatively, D is TRBD1 (5 bases). Germline CDR1 is SGHVS and CDR2 is FNYEAQ. The CDR3 loop spans 15 amino acids. Between the trimmed V and J ends, which lost 5 bases and 1 base, there was a span of 12 bases. This CDR3 is CASSPRAGSGNTIYF. CDR3 nucleotides: TGTGCCAGCAGCCCCCGGGCAGGGTCTGGAAACACCATATATTTT. Drawing the rest from reference TRBV7-6 and TRBJ1-3, the complete variable domain is GAGVSQSPRYKVTKRGQDVALRCDPISGHVSLYWYRQALGQGPEFLTYFNYEAQQDKSGLPNDRFSAERPEGSISTLTIQRTEQRDSAMYRCASSPRAGSGNTIYFGEGSWLTVV.

V is TRBV19 and J is TRBJ2-2, with a tentative D call TRBD1 (6 bases). From germline, CDR1 is LNHDA and CDR2 SQIVND (reference sequence). Trimming stripped 6 bases from V and 5 bases from J, with 13 bases between. CDR3 length: 14 amino acids. The CDR3 DNA sequence: TGTGCCAGTAGACAGGGCCCCACGACCGGGGAGCTGTTTTTT. This gives the protein CASRQGPTTGELFF.

The chain employs TRBV29-1 and TRBJ2-7, with 9 positions matching TRBD1. This CDR3 has 14 residues. Trimming took 6 bases from V and 8 from J; bases not matched to a gene: 14. Germline V gives CDR1 SQVTM, CDR2 ANQGSEA. This chain's CDR3 is CSVANRGQVSKQYF. For the CDR3, the DNA is TGCAGCGTCGCAAACAGGGGGCAGGTCTCGAAGCAGTACTTC.